The clone carrying this T cell receptor (beta chain) was detected only a few times. Its antigen remains unknown. Losses at the gene ends were 11 bases for V and 3 bases for J; bases not matched to a gene: 6. Germline-derived CDR1 and CDR2 are ENHRY and SYGVKD. The CDR3 is made up of 13 amino acids. This entry comes from a study of cytomegalovirus exposure and HLA in healthy donors. Overall study: As an earlier analysis found, around 200 million T cells yielded 95 million to 130 million unique TCR beta sequences. Study-level results: The authors enumerated over 150 TCR beta chains as linked to cytomegalovirus. Presence/absence analyses supposed approximately even sequencing depth among donors. A reported reduction in N-insertions relative to the roughly 700-donor mean was seen in an Asian-associated ancestry cluster in a later analysis.

A multiplex PCR was run with 60 Vbeta primers and 13 Jbeta primers. Produced via immunoSEQ multiplex PCR; TCRdb's table is partial and in-frame only. The sample has some 200,000 clones; over 70% are singletons. The source is a woman aged 55-70 years in good health and CMV-seropositive. The sample was PBMCs. The rearrangement uses TRBV10-3 and TRBJ2-2; 7 bases map to TRBD1. The CDR3 DNA is TGTGCCGTCGGGCAGGGGGACACCGGGGAGCTGTTTTTT. It is translated as CAVGQGDTGELFF.